This T cell receptor beta chain was captured in a study of vaccination and CD4 T cells after COVID-19. Only a few counts were recorded for this clonotype. The antigen remains undetermined. Germline V gene sequence: CDR1 SGHVS, CDR2 FQNEAQ. The V end was cut by 6 bases, the J end by 7 bases, with 16 bases between. The CDR3 is made up of 15 amino acids. Specified treatment: approximately 9-day PBMC culture with coronavirus spike peptide pools or control peptides (ViraFEST assay). It was before the COVID-19 pandemic (2011-2018) that the unexposed donor's CD4+ T cells were collected. Cultured CD4+ T cell DNA underwent sequencing with the Oncomine TCR Beta short-read assay. TCRdb redid the calling of the PCR reads with MiXCR, one entry per CDR3 protein. The table has 8,900 or so distinct CDR3 sequences, approximately 34% seen once.

This chain uses TRBV7-8 with TRBJ1-6, with D possibly TRBD1 on 5 matching bases. The TCR comes from a human donor in good health. Sequenced input: CD4+ T cells from blood, cultured in vitro. This CDR3 is CASSWGPKGNSPLHF. The CDR3 DNA is TGTGCCAGCAGTTGGGGCCCAAAAGGAAATTCACCCCTCCACTTT. The entire variable domain, with the rest obtained from reference TRBV7-8 and TRBJ1-6, is as follows: GAGVSQSPRYKVAKRGQDVALRCDPISGHVSLFWYQQALGQGPEFLTYFQNEAQLDKSGLPSDRFFAERPEGSVSTLKIQRTQQEDSAVYLCASSWGPKGNSPLHFGNGTRLTVT.